The rows below give T cell receptor beta chains drawn from one sample of a study of cytomegalovirus exposure and HLA in healthy donors. Generated by immunoSEQ multiplex PCR, the TCRdb table keeps only in-frame clones and is missing some. The data hold roughly 160,000 clones, with around four fifths observed a single time. The sample was PBMCs. The receptors come from a man over 45 in good health and CMV-seropositive. The CDR3 runs from the conserved cysteine through the conserved F or W. The D gene is left open where the match is weak. Part of the rows lack a size; the others show once, few, many or a class for expanded clones.

TRBV7-2,TRBJ1-1,.,14,.,TGTGCCAGCAGGGGTAACAGGGAGAACACTGAAGCTTTCTTT,CASRGNRENTEAFF
TRBV7-2,TRBJ2-7,.,17,.,TGTGCCAGCAGCTTAGCGTTGGATAGCGGTCGGTCCTACGAGCAGTACTTC,CASSLALDSGRSYEQYF
TRBV6-5,TRBJ2-3,.,13,.,TGTGCCAGCAGTGACCCTAGACCAGATACGCAGTATTTT,CASSDPRPDTQYF
TRBV10-3,TRBJ2-5,.,15,.,TGTGCCATCAGTGAGTCAACGGGGGGCGGTGAGACCCAGTACTTC,CAISESTGGGETQYF
TRBV28,TRBJ2-3,.,14,TRBD2,TGTGCTAGCCGGGAGGCGGTAGGGTCAGATACGCAGTATTTT,CASREAVGSDTQYF
TRBV6-1,TRBJ2-7,.,15,TRBD1,TGTGCCAGCAGTGAAGGTGGACAGGGTTTCTACGAGCAGTACTTC,CASSEGGQGFYEQYF
TRBV5-4,TRBJ1-1,.,12,.,TGTGCCAGCAGCGCAGGGTTGGCTGAAGCTTTCTTT,CASSAGLAEAFF
TRBV4-3,TRBJ2-2,.,16,TRBD2,TGCGCCAGCGGACGGGGACTAGCGGCTAACACCGGGGAGCTGTTTTTT,CASGRGLAANTGELFF
TRBV6-6,TRBJ2-1,.,13,.,TGTGCCAGCCGGGGGGCCTCCTACAATGAGCAGTTCTTC,CASRGASYNEQFF
TRBV9,TRBJ2-3,.,14,TRBD1,TGTGCCAGCAGCCAAGGACAGGGAGTAGGTACGCAGTATTTT,CASSQGQGVGTQYF
TRBV7-3,TRBJ2-1,.,15,.,TGTGCCAGCAGCTCCCGACAGGATCCCCCCAATGAGCAGTTCTTC,CASSSRQDPPNEQFF
TRBV2,TRBJ2-3,.,12,.,TGTGCCAGCAGTGTACAGACAGATACGCAGTATTTT,CASSVQTDTQYF
TRBV2,TRBJ1-3,once,15,.,TGTGCCAGCAGTGAAGAAGTACGGTATGGAAACACCATATATTTT,CASSEEVRYGNTIYF
TRBV7-3,TRBJ2-1,.,15,.,TGTGCCAGCAGTCCCTCTATGAGCTCCTACAATGAGCAGTTCTTC,CASSPSMSSYNEQFF
TRBV19,TRBJ1-1,once,15,.,TGTGCCAGTAGTATAGAGGGCGGGCGGTTGACTGAAGCTTTCTTT,CASSIEGGRLTEAFF
TRBV2,TRBJ2-2,.,12,.,TGTGCCAGCAGTCAGGGGTCCGGGGAGCTGTTTTTT,CASSQGSGELFF
TRBV19,TRBJ1-3,.,13,.,TGTGCCAGTATGCAACAGGGTCGAAACACCATATATTTT,CASMQQGRNTIYF
TRBV19,TRBJ2-5,.,15,TRBD2,TGTGCCAGTAGACGGACTAGCGGGGTCCAAGAGACCCAGTACTTC,CASRRTSGVQETQYF
TRBV2,TRBJ2-1,.,14,.,TGTGCCAGCAGTGATGGGGCAGGGAAGGATGAGCAGTTCTTC,CASSDGAGKDEQFF
TRBV7-2,TRBJ2-2,.,13,.,TGTGCCAGCAGCCCGGGTGGGACCGGGGAGCTGTTTTTT,CASSPGGTGELFF
TRBV7-2,TRBJ1-2,once,12,.,TGTGCCAGCAGCTTTACAGACTATGGCTACACCTTC,CASSFTDYGYTF
TRBV30,TRBJ1-6,.,17,.,TGTGCCTGGAGCCTAAAGACAGTGCCGAGAAATAATTCACCCCTCCACTTT,CAWSLKTVPRNNSPLHF
TRBV5-5,TRBJ1-5,few,14,.,TGTGCCAGCAGTTTGAGGGGTCCCCATCAGCCCCAGCATTTT,CASSLRGPHQPQHF
TRBV5-1,TRBJ2-3,.,17,TRBD2,TGCGCCAGCAGAAGAGGGGACTACCCCATTAGCACAGATACGCAGTATTTT,CASRRGDYPISTDTQYF
TRBV29-1,TRBJ1-1,.,15,.,TGCAGCGTTGGAAAGGCCCCCGGTCGGGGCACTGAAGCTTTCTTT,CSVGKAPGRGTEAFF
TRBV27,TRBJ2-1,.,16,TRBD2,TGTGCCAGCAGTTTATCAGGGACTAGCAGCTACAATGAGCAGTTCTTC,CASSLSGTSSYNEQFF
TRBV5-1,TRBJ2-7,.,16,TRBD1,TGCGCCAGCAGCTCGGTCGGGGACAGGGGTACCTACGAGCAGTACTTC,CASSSVGDRGTYEQYF
TRBV10-3,TRBJ2-3,.,18,.,TGTGCCATCAGTGAGGGGATATTATTCAGGGCCTCCACAGATACGCAGTATTTT,CAISEGILFRASTDTQYF
TRBV5-3,TRBJ2-7,.,9,.,TGTGCCCCTGCGATTCCCCAGTACTTC,CAPAIPQYF
TRBV9,TRBJ2-3,.,13,TRBD1,TGTGCCAGCAGCGCCACAGGGGGGGATACGCAGTATTTT,CASSATGGDTQYF
TRBV7-2,TRBJ1-5,.,16,TRBD1,TGTGCCAGCAGCCAGGAACAGGGGGCGTACAATCAGCCCCAGCATTTT,CASSQEQGAYNQPQHF
TRBV19,TRBJ1-1,few,13,.,TGTGCCAGTAGTATAGGTGAGGGAACTGAAGCTTTCTTT,CASSIGEGTEAFF
TRBV9,TRBJ2-3,.,15,.,TGTGCCAGCAGCTCCAGGGGTCACCACACAGATACGCAGTATTTT,CASSSRGHHTDTQYF
TRBV28,TRBJ1-4,once,16,TRBD1,TGTGCCAGCAGTTTAGTTCGGGACAGGGGCGATGAAAAACTGTTTTTT,CASSLVRDRGDEKLFF
TRBV29-1,TRBJ2-7,.,17,TRBD1,TGCAGCGTTGAATTGGGGGACGGGACAGGGGATCCCTACGAGCAGTACTTC,CSVELGDGTGDPYEQYF
TRBV5-1,TRBJ2-3,.,13,.,TGCGCCAGCAGCTTGTTCCAAACAGATACGCAGTATTTT,CASSLFQTDTQYF
TRBV19,TRBJ2-7,.,14,TRBD1,TGTGCCAGTAGTACGTTGGGACAGAACTACGAGCAGTACTTC,CASSTLGQNYEQYF
TRBV5-4,TRBJ1-4,.,16,TRBD1,TGTGCCAGCAGCACGACCTTGCGGACAGGACGGGAAAAACTGTTTTTT,CASSTTLRTGREKLFF
TRBV5-8,TRBJ2-1,.,18,.,TGTGCCAGCAGCTTGGGACCTTTAGTGGGGGGTCCGTACAATGAGCAGTTCTTC,CASSLGPLVGGPYNEQFF
TRBV11-2,TRBJ2-7,.,15,TRBD1,TGTGCCAGCAGCTTAGATCGAGGACAGGGGCTGGAGCAGTACTTC,CASSLDRGQGLEQYF
TRBV28,TRBJ1-2,.,16,TRBD1,TGTGCCAGCAGTTTAAGGTGGGACAGGGGAGGCTATGGCTACACCTTC,CASSLRWDRGGYGYTF
TRBV2,TRBJ2-5,once,12,.,TGTGCCAGCAGTGCCTCAGGGGAGACCCAGTACTTC,CASSASGETQYF
TRBV29-1,TRBJ2-1,.,13,.,TGCAGCGTTGCTAGCCAGCCTGGGGATGAGCAGTTCTTC,CSVASQPGDEQFF
TRBV6-5,TRBJ1-5,once,13,.,TGTGCCAGCAGACAAACAGGGAGACAGCCCCAGCATTTT,CASRQTGRQPQHF
TRBV6-4,TRBJ2-1,few,14,.,TGTGCCAGCAGTACGTCTAGTGCGTCTCATGAGCAGTTCTTC,CASSTSSASHEQFF
TRBV30,TRBJ1-2,.,12,.,TGTGCCTGGAGAGCGGGGGCAGGGGGCTACACCTTC,CAWRAGAGGYTF
TRBV10-3,TRBJ2-7,.,14,.,TGTGCCATCCGCTACGGACAGAGCTCCTACGAGCAGTACTTC,CAIRYGQSSYEQYF
TRBV2,TRBJ2-1,few,16,TRBD2,TGTGCCAGCAGTTGGGGTCCTAGCGGGAGATACAATGAGCAGTTCTTC,CASSWGPSGRYNEQFF
TRBV6-1,TRBJ1-3,.,13,.,TGTGCCAGCAGTGGACTGACTGGAAACACCATATATTTT,CASSGLTGNTIYF
TRBV4-1,TRBJ2-3,.,16,.,TGCGCCAGCAGCCAAGGTGACGGGGGAAGCACAGATACGCAGTATTTT,CASSQGDGGSTDTQYF
TRBV27,TRBJ1-5,.,19,.,TGTGCCAGCAGTTTATGTGGGCAGTTCAACCGCTTTAGCAATCAGCCCCAGCATTTT,CASSLCGQFNRFSNQPQHF
TRBV6-5,TRBJ1-1,.,12,.,TGTGCCAGCAGTTTAGGGGTGACTGAAGCTTTCTTT,CASSLGVTEAFF
TRBV28,TRBJ1-3,.,15,TRBD1,TGTGCCAGCAGCCTATCCCGACAGGGCCGAAACACCATATATTTT,CASSLSRQGRNTIYF